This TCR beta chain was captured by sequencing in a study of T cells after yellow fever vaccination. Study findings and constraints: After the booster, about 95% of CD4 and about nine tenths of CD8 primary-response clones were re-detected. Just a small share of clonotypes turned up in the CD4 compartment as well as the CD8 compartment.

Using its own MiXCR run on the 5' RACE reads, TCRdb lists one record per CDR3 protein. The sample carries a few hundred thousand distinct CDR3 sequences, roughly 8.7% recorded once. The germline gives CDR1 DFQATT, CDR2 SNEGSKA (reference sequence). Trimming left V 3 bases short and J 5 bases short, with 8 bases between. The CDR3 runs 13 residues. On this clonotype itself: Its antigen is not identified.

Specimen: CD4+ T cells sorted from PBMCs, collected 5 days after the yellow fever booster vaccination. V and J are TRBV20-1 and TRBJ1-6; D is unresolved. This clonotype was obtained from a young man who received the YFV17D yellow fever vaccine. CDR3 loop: CSASVRNNSPLHF. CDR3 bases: TGCAGTGCTAGTGTACGGAATAATTCACCCCTCCACTTT.